This TCR beta chain was identified during a study of OX40 agonist ivuxolimab in advanced cancers. Turning to the study itself: Of the participants, approximately 38% had some prior anti-PD-1, anti-PD-L1 or anti-CTLA-4 therapy, which was allowed. Study-wide findings and caveats: More expanded clones were seen, on average, in CD8+ T cells than in CD4+.

Drawing of blood for sampling happened at baseline, at cycle 4 day 1, and at cycle 7 day 1. Comment on this clone: Its antigen is unknown.

Profiled with immunoSEQ multiplex PCR; TCRdb holds only in-frame clones, not every one. The table lists tens of thousands of clones, just under 95% of them singletons. V lost 5 bases to trimming and J lost 1 base, with 8 bases between them. This CDR3 comprises 13 residues. The germline gives CDR1 MNHEY, CDR2 SMNVEV (reference sequence). This chain joins TRBV27 and TRBJ1-1; D gene unclear. Sample: CD4+ or CD8+ T cells sorted from blood, taken in a trial of the OX40 agonist ivuxolimab. The sequence came from an adult with an advanced solid tumor such as melanoma, head and neck, liver or kidney cancer. The CDR3 protein is CASSPQRNTEAFF. As DNA, the CDR3 is TGTGCCAGCAGTCCGCAGCGGAACACTGAAGCTTTCTTT.